What follows are 9 T cell receptor beta chains derived from one specimen sequenced in a study of blood T cell repertoires in COVID-19. Generated by immunoSEQ multiplex PCR, the TCRdb table keeps only in-frame clones and is missing some. The table has a few hundred thousand clones, roughly 85% seen once; the top ten hold around 0.98%. The sample was peripheral blood. These receptors were obtained from a man aged 35 to 55 with acute or convalescent COVID-19.

J is TRBJ2-3 and V is TRBV10-1, with D unclear. Trimming stripped 4 bases from V and 4 bases from J, with 6 bases between. The CDR3 spans 12 residues. Germline loops: CDR1 WNHNN, CDR2 SYGVQD (reference sequence). The CDR3 protein is CASSGGPDTQYF. DNA for the CDR3: TGCGCCAGCAGTGGAGGCCCAGATACGCAGTATTTT.

The chain has TRBV6-5 and TRBJ1-2; 8 bases are a match to TRBD1. The V segment lost 4 bases and the J segment 5 bases; nucleotides outside the gene matches: 12. The CDR3 is 16 amino acids. Germline assignment: CDR1 MNHEY and CDR2 SVGAGI. DNA for the CDR3: TGTGCCAGCAGTTTATCGAGACAGGGGATGGATTATGGCTACACCTTC. This translates into CASSLSRQGMDYGYTF.

The V call is TRBV6-2 or TRBV6-3, the J call TRBJ1-1; D is unclear. Trimming removed 4 bases at V and 1 base at J, with 10 bases between. There are 14 residues in the CDR3. In germline, CDR1 is MNHEY, CDR2 SVGEGT. CDR3 sequence reads: CASSSSSRNTEAFF. CDR3 nucleotide sequence: TGTGCCAGCAGTTCTAGTTCTCGGAACACTGAAGCTTTCTTT.

The chain uses TRBV23-1 and TRBJ2-7; TRBD2 is a possible D gene (5 bases). TRBV23-1 is given ORF status, its function remaining uncertain. The CDR3 length is 15 residues. V was shortened by 1 base and J by 2 bases, with 12 bases between the two germline ends. CDR3: CASSQWETETYEQYF. The CDR3 DNA reads as TGCGCCAGCAGTCAATGGGAGACCGAAACCTACGAGCAGTACTTC.

The chain carries TRBV28 and TRBJ1-3, with 7 nucleotides matching TRBD1. The CDR3 is 15 residues long. Looked up from germline, CDR1 is MDHEN and CDR2 is SYDVKM. J lost 3 bases, V lost 3 bases, and 5 bases had no gene match. The CDR3 nucleotides are TGTGCCAGCAGTTTTAGGGGGCGCGGTGGAAACACCATATATTTT. Translating it yields CASSFRGRGGNTIYF.

J is TRBJ2-7 and V is TRBV27; D possibly corresponds to TRBD2 (6 bases). Germline V gene sequence: CDR1 MNHEY, CDR2 SMNVEV (reference sequence). V was shortened by 1 base and J by 6 bases, with 13 bases between the two germline ends. The CDR3 has 14 amino acids. The CDR3 region has the DNA TGTGCCAGCAGTTTATGGGGGGATAAGGTCGAGCAGTACTTC. Translation gives CASSLWGDKVEQYF.

V usage is TRBV5-8 and J usage is TRBJ1-2; D gene ambiguous. Trimming removed 4 bases at V and 6 bases at J, with 7 bases between. CDR1 and CDR2 from the germline V gene are SGHTS and YDEGEE. This CDR3 is 11 amino acids long. CDR3 region: CASSPLDGYTF. Here the CDR3 DNA reads TGTGCCAGCAGCCCCCTTGATGGCTACACCTTC. Together with reference TRBV5-8 and TRBJ1-2, the CDR3 gives the full variable domain: EAGVTQSPTHLIKTRGQQATLRCSPISGHTSVYWYQQALGLGLQFLLWYDEGEERNRGNFPPRFSGRQFPNYSSELNVNALELEDSALYLCASSPLDGYTFGSGTRLTVV.

The CDR3: CASSSAGPGNTEAFF. The CDR3 nucleotides read TGCGCCAGCAGCTCAGCGGGGCCGGGCAACACTGAAGCTTTCTTT. This chain links TRBV5-1 with TRBJ1-1; D perhaps matches TRBD1 (5 bases). V was clipped by 3 bases and J by 2 bases, with 14 bases between them. The germline gives CDR1 SGHRS, CDR2 YFSETQ. The CDR3 is 15 amino acids.

This sequence joins TRBV5-1 and TRBJ2-5, with TRBD1 matching 8 bases. The CDR3 contains 15 residues. The junction had 10 bases not matched to a gene; V was cut back by 4 bases and J by 5 bases. In germline, CDR1 is SGHRS, CDR2 YFSETQ. The CDR3 spells CASSRAGGGSETQYF. In nucleotides, the CDR3 is TGCGCCAGCAGCCGGGCAGGGGGCGGTTCGGAGACCCAGTACTTC. The full variable domain, with the rest looked up from reference TRBV5-1 and TRBJ2-5, is KAGVTQTPRYLIKTRGQQVTLSCSPISGHRSVSWYQQTPGQGLQFLFEYFSETQRNKGNFPGRFSGRQFSNSRSEMNVSTLELGDSALYLCASSRAGGGSETQYFGPGTRLLVL.